This T cell receptor (beta chain) was documented in a study of blood T cell repertoires in COVID-19. Study as a whole: Nucleic acid was either cDNA or gDNA, and it came from T cells, B-cell-depleted T cells, or PBMCs.

In Seattle, patients joined the study during active infection and were tracked longitudinally. Per the original methods: How many nucleated cells were present was estimated from reference gene primer amplification. Sequencing used immunoSEQ multiplex PCR; TCRdb keeps in-frame clones, though not all of them. V and J calls and clone size are as listed in that table; D and trimming were resolved from the DNA. Here the sample spans over 400,000 clones, roughly 91% being singletons. CDR3 size: 14 residues. The V and J ends lost 1 base and 6 bases respectively, with 12 bases between them. This sequence originates from a woman in her forties or fifties with COVID-19, enrolled during active disease. V gene TRBV23-1 combines with J gene TRBJ1-1; D is possibly TRBD1 (5 bases). TRBV23-1 is classed as an ORF, of uncertain function. Source material: peripheral blood. The CDR3 sequence: CASSQCGRAAEAFF. CDR3 nucleotide sequence: TGCGCCAGCAGTCAATGTGGCAGGGCGGCTGAAGCTTTCTTT.